Following are 23 T cell receptor beta chains from one sample sequenced in a study of blood T cell repertoires in COVID-19. Assay used: immunoSEQ multiplex PCR; TCRdb lists only in-frame clones, some missing. This table holds about 160,000 clones, 90% to 95% found once. Sequenced: peripheral blood. The receptors originated from a woman aged 50 to 60 with acute or convalescent COVID-19.

In this sample, this clone turned up a few times. The chain has TRBV6-4 and TRBJ1-1; the D gene is possibly TRBD1 (6 bases). The V gene lost 6 bases and the J gene lost 0 bases, with 26 bases spanning the gap. The CDR3 has 19 residues. Looked up from germline, CDR1 is MRHNA and CDR2 is SNTAGT. DNA of the CDR3: TGTGCCAGCAGCGCCCAACCGCATGGGGGCCTTAGGGTGAACACTGAAGCTTTCTTT. Encoded protein: CASSAQPHGGLRVNTEAFF.

The V and J genes are TRBV4-1 and TRBJ1-2; D may be TRBD1 (5 bases). The CDR3 sequence is 16 residues long. V was shortened by 1 base and J by 5 bases, with 17 bases between the two germline ends. Germline CDR1 and CDR2: MGHRA and YSYEKL. CDR3 coding DNA: TGCGCCAGCAGCCAAGCCGGCCCGGGGGAGAGGTATGGCTACACCTTC. Residues: CASSQAGPGERYGYTF.

This clone was counted a single time. The genes are TRBV4-3 and TRBJ1-6; D may be TRBD1 (5 bases). V was clipped by 0 bases and J by 8 bases, with 11 bases between them. Germline values: CDR1 LGHNA, CDR2 YSLEER. The length of the CDR3 is 15 residues. The CDR3 spells CASSQDQGVYSPLHF. DNA of the CDR3: TGCGCCAGCAGCCAAGATCAAGGGGTCTATTCACCCCTCCACTTT.

DNA for the CDR3: TGTGCCAGCAGCTTAGGGGGGCCGGGTAGCGGCTACACCTTC. Translation: CASSLGGPGSGYTF. This chain links TRBV7-2 with TRBJ1-2; possible D gene TRBD1, 6 bases. The germline gives CDR1 SGHTA, CDR2 FQGNSA. This CDR3 contains 14 residues. The germline V and J ends were trimmed by 1 base and 8 bases, with 14 bases remaining between them.

The CDR3 sequence is CASSSEIYGYTF. The CDR3 nucleotides read TGTGCCAGCAGTTCGGAGATCTATGGCTACACCTTC. The rearrangement links TRBV12-3 or TRBV12-4 to TRBJ1-2, with D hard to call. V shed 4 bases and J shed 4 bases, with 7 bases lying between them. The CDR3 extends over 12 amino acids.

The chain uses TRBV30 and TRBJ2-7; D ambiguous. Germline V gene lookup returns CDR1 GTSNPN and CDR2 SVGIG (reference sequence). V lost 8 bases, J lost 4 bases, and 18 bases lay in between. The length of the CDR3 is 13 residues. The CDR3 sequence is CAGCDTAEYEQYF. The CDR3 region has the DNA TGTGCCGGGTGTGACACAGCTGAATACGAGCAGTACTTC. Variable domain in full (rest from reference TRBV30 and TRBJ2-7): SQTIHQWPATLVQPVGSPLSLECTVEGTSNPNLYWYRQAAGRGLQLLFYSVGIGQISSEVPQNLSASRPQDRQFILSSKKLLLSDSGFYLCAGCDTAEYEQYFGPGTRLTVT.

This chain links TRBV7-9 with TRBJ1-1; D unresolved. Deletions cut 2 bases from V and 6 bases from J, with 16 bases between. CDR3 length: 15 residues. Germline V gene data show CDR1 as SEHNR and CDR2 as FQNEAQ (reference sequence). CDR3 amino acids: CASSLLGSTRPEAFF. The CDR3 DNA is TGTGCCAGCAGCTTATTGGGGTCCACTAGGCCTGAAGCTTTCTTT.

V and J are TRBV6-6 and TRBJ1-5, with TRBD1 identical over 7 bases. In germline, CDR1 is MNHNY, CDR2 SVGAGI (reference sequence). The J segment lost 5 bases and the V segment lost 8 bases, leaving 6 bases of the junction unmatched. There are 13 residues in the CDR3. CDR3 residues: CASSRTGDQPQHF. The CDR3 nucleotides are TGTGCCAGCTCGCGGACAGGCGATCAGCCCCAGCATTTT.

This sequence joins TRBV19 and TRBJ1-2; possible D gene TRBD1, 6 bases. V gave up 6 bases and J gave up 1 base, with 15 bases separating them. Germline CDR1 is LNHDA and CDR2 is SQIVND (reference sequence). There are 15 residues in the CDR3. CDR3 bases: TGTGCCAGTAGGTTGACAGGAAATAATAACTATGGCTACACCTTC. Translation gives CASRLTGNNNYGYTF. Variable domain in full (rest from reference TRBV19 and TRBJ1-2): DGGITQSPKYLFRKEGQNVTLSCEQNLNHDAMYWYRQDPGQGLRLIYYSQIVNDFQKGDIAEGYSVSREKKESFPLTVTSAQKNPTAFYLCASRLTGNNNYGYTFGSGTRLTVV.

This clone was counted once. The V gene is TRBV27, the J gene TRBJ2-7; maybe TRBD2 (6 bases). Germline assignment: CDR1 MNHEY and CDR2 SMNVEV (reference sequence). The CDR3 has 14 amino acids. Trimming shortened V by 4 bases and J by 6 bases, and 16 bases separated the two germline ends. As DNA, the CDR3 is TGTGCCAGCAGTTCCACAGGAGGGGCGGGCGAGCAGTACTTC. Translating gives CASSSTGGAGEQYF.

The V gene is TRBV4-3, the J gene TRBJ2-3; no firm D call. V lost 2 bases and J lost 4, with 7 bases in between. From germline, CDR1 is LGHNA and CDR2 YSLEER. The CDR3 totals 13 residues. The DNA of the CDR3 is TGCGCCAGCAGCCAACCACATGCAGATACGCAGTATTTT. Translation: CASSQPHADTQYF.

The V and J genes are TRBV28 and TRBJ2-2; 9 bases line up with TRBD1. Germline CDR1 reads MDHEN; CDR2 reads SYDVKM. V lost 11 bases, J lost 4 bases, and 14 bases stayed unmatched. The CDR3 spans 16 residues. The CDR3 loop reads CAAAVFGQGITGELFF. The CDR3 DNA is TGTGCCGCGGCGGTGTTTGGACAGGGGATCACCGGGGAGCTGTTTTTT. Complete variable domain (other parts from reference TRBV28 and TRBJ2-2): DVKVTQSSRYLVKRTGEKVFLECVQDMDHENMFWYRQDPGLGLRLIYFSYDVKMKEKGDIPEGYSVSREKKERFSLILESASTNQTSMYLCAAAVFGQGITGELFFGEGSRLTVL.

This chain joins TRBV6-2 or TRBV6-3 and TRBJ1-5; maybe TRBD1 (5 bases). Trimming removed 4 bases at V and 4 bases at J, with 20 bases between. The CDR3 spans 17 residues. The germline V gene encodes CDR1 MNHEY and CDR2 SVGEGT. The CDR3 here is CASSSQYDRILNQPQHF. CDR3 in DNA: TGTGCCAGCAGTTCTCAATACGACAGAATTCTAAATCAGCCCCAGCATTTT.

Written as DNA, the CDR3 is TGTGCCAGCAGCCAAGATCCAGGGGAAAAGGGGCAGCCCCAGCATTTT. This translates into CASSQDPGEKGQPQHF. The chain carries TRBV3-1 (or the pseudogene TRBV3-2) and TRBJ1-5; possible D gene TRBD1, 6 bases. In germline, CDR1 is LGHDT, CDR2 YNNKEL (reference sequence). The CDR3 is made up of 16 amino acids. Trimming cost V 0 bases and J 7 bases, with 16 bases left between them.

J is TRBJ2-1 and V is TRBV7-9, with D possibly being TRBD2 (6 bases). Trimming left V 3 bases short and J 0 bases short, with 21 bases between. This CDR3 has 19 amino acids. Germline assignment: CDR1 SEHNR and CDR2 FQNEAQ (reference sequence). CDR3 in amino acids: CASSFREIISGGSYNEQFF. The CDR3 DNA sequence: TGTGCCAGCAGCTTCAGAGAAATCATTAGCGGCGGCTCCTACAATGAGCAGTTCTTC.

The chain recombines TRBV6-5 with TRBJ1-2, with TRBD1 matching over 9 bases. Germline CDR1 reads MNHEY; CDR2 reads SVGAGI. This CDR3 has 14 amino acids. After removal of 5 bases from V and 4 bases from J, the junction contained 5 bases not matched to a gene. CDR3 sequence: CASSRQGDPYGYTF. CDR3 coding DNA: TGTGCCAGCAGTCGACAGGGGGATCCCTATGGCTACACCTTC.

The chain employs TRBV7-9 and TRBJ1-2, with a possible D match to TRBD1 (6 bases). Trimming shortened V by 1 base and J by 3 bases, and 21 bases separated the two germline ends. CDR1 and CDR2 from the germline V gene are SEHNR and FQNEAQ (reference sequence). The CDR3 extends over 18 amino acids. This chain's CDR3 is CASSLVGGMRRRHYGYTF. CDR3 DNA sequence: TGTGCCAGCAGCTTAGTAGGGGGAATGCGTCGCCGGCACTATGGCTACACCTTC.

The gene calls are TRBV19 and TRBJ1-1; D uncertain. Germline CDR1 LNHDA, CDR2 SQIVND (reference sequence). Trimming took off 7 bases at V and 7 bases at J, with 16 bases between the two ends. The CDR3 is 13 amino acids. CDR3 coding DNA: TGTGCCAGTACCCCCGGGTTCATTGGTGAAGCTTTCTTT. It yields the protein CASTPGFIGEAFF.

The J gene is TRBJ2-1, the V gene TRBV28, with a weak D call TRBD1 (6 bases). The germline V gene encodes CDR1 MDHEN and CDR2 SYDVKM. The CDR3 extends over 15 amino acids. The V and J ends lost 2 bases and 4 bases respectively, with 12 bases between them. The CDR3 loop is CASSLRTEVYNEQFF. The CDR3 coding sequence is TGTGCCAGCAGTTTAAGGACAGAGGTATACAATGAGCAGTTCTTC.

This chain links TRBV5-4 with TRBJ1-2; D is perhaps TRBD1 (5 bases). Germline V lookup: CDR1 SGHNT, CDR2 YYREEE (reference sequence). The V end lost 4 bases, the J end lost 1 base, and 14 bases lay between the germline ends. CDR3 size: 15 residues. CDR3 DNA sequence: TGTGCCAGCAGCGTGACAGCGCTTAGTAACTATGGCTACACCTTC. Translating gives CASSVTALSNYGYTF.

The genes are TRBV7-9 and TRBJ2-1, with D maybe TRBD1 (6 bases). Germline V lookup: CDR1 SEHNR, CDR2 FQNEAQ (reference sequence). The CDR3 spans 16 residues. The germline V and J ends were trimmed by 0 bases and 4 bases, with 13 bases remaining between them. In DNA, the CDR3 is TGTGCCAGCAGCTTAGCGCCCGGGACAACGTACAATGAGCAGTTCTTC. It encodes CASSLAPGTTYNEQFF.

In its sample, this clone was seen once. The chain has TRBV24-1 and TRBJ2-5, with 8 positions matching TRBD1. This CDR3 spans 16 amino acids. Germline trimming cut 2 bases from V and 4 bases from J; bases unmatched to any gene: 8. Germline V lookup: CDR1 KGHDR, CDR2 SFDVKD. The CDR3 here is CATSDSSGGRGETQYF. CDR3 in DNA: TGTGCCACCAGTGATTCTTCAGGGGGCCGAGGAGAGACCCAGTACTTC.

The rearrangement uses TRBV6-1 and TRBJ1-6, with D possibly TRBD1 on 5 matching bases. V was trimmed by 2 bases and J by 6 bases, leaving 8 bases between them. The germline V gene has CDR1 MNHNS and CDR2 SASEGT. The CDR3 is 14 residues long. CDR3 coding DNA: TGTGCCAGCAGTGAATTCGGGGGTAATTCACCCCTCCACTTT. Protein product: CASSEFGGNSPLHF.